This is a list of T cell receptor beta chains from one sample in a study of T cell responses to AZD1222 COVID-19 vaccine. Profiled with immunoSEQ multiplex PCR; TCRdb holds only in-frame clones, not every one. The sample consists of around 83,000 clones, under 95% of them appearing once. Sample: peripheral blood, taken on day 0 of AZD1222 vaccination. The receptor set was obtained from an adult in good health. Each CDR3 is given with its conserved first and last residue. The D gene is left open where the match is weak. For some rows the clone size is stated as once, few or many, or as a class when expanded; others skip it.

clone_size d_call j_call v_call cdr3_aa cdr3_nt
once . TRBJ2-3 TRBV7-2 CASSPKGGPADTQYF TGTGCCAGCAGCCCAAAAGGGGGGCCGGCAGATACGCAGTATTTT
. . TRBJ2-1 TRBV7-3 CASSYTSSHEQFF TGTGCCAGCAGCTACACTAGTTCGCATGAGCAGTTCTTC
. . TRBJ1-6 TRBV23-1 CASSQSLWGAGSPLHF TGCGCCAGCAGTCAATCGTTATGGGGGGCTGGTTCACCCCTCCACTTT
once . TRBJ2-7 TRBV27 CASSGQNMGSYEQYF TGTGCCAGCTCCGGACAGAATATGGGTTCCTACGAGCAGTACTTC
. TRBD1 TRBJ1-2 TRBV5-8 CASSLGTGTRYGYTF TGTGCCAGCAGCTTGGGGACAGGGACCCGCTATGGCTACACCTTC
. . TRBJ2-5 TRBV30 CAWSVQGAETQYF TGTGCCTGGAGTGTACAAGGGGCAGAGACCCAGTACTTC
. TRBD2 TRBJ2-1 TRBV11-3 CASSLAGTSDRNEQFF TGTGCCAGCAGCTTAGCCGGGACTAGCGATCGCAATGAGCAGTTCTTC
. . TRBJ2-1 TRBV5-1 CASSLTVQGYNEQFF TGCGCCAGCAGCTTGACAGTCCAAGGATACAATGAGCAGTTCTTC
. . TRBJ1-1 TRBV3-1/TRBV3-2 CASSSRNTEAFF TGTGCCAGTAGCTCAAGGAACACTGAAGCTTTCTTT
. TRBD1 TRBJ1-4 TRBV7-8 CASSLVGQGGEKLFF TGTGCCAGCAGCTTAGTGGGACAGGGGGGTGAAAAACTGTTTTTT
. . TRBJ1-3 TRBV28 CASSLTGPGNTIYF TGTGCCAGCAGTTTAACAGGGCCTGGAAACACCATATATTTT
. TRBD1 TRBJ1-4 TRBV29-1 CSVRRWGQGGEKLFF TGCAGCGTCCGAAGGTGGGGACAGGGTGGTGAAAAACTGTTTTTT
. . TRBJ2-1 TRBV14 CASSQLGPSNEQFF TGTGCCAGCAGCCAACTAGGGCCATCAAATGAGCAGTTCTTC
once . TRBJ1-5 TRBV19 CASSIVVQGIYQPQHF TGTGCCAGTAGTATAGTTGTACAGGGTATATACCAGCCCCAGCATTTT
. TRBD1 TRBJ2-5 TRBV11-1 CASTRDRQETQYF TGTGCCAGCACCCGGGACAGACAAGAGACCCAGTACTTC
. TRBD2 TRBJ2-5 TRBV4-2 CASSQEGLAGEETQYF TGTGCCAGCAGCCAAGAGGGACTAGCGGGAGAAGAGACCCAGTACTTC
. . TRBJ1-1 TRBV7-3 CASSLLGDTEAFF TGTGCCAGCAGCCTGCTAGGGGACACTGAAGCTTTCTTT
. . TRBJ2-1 TRBV28 CASSLDDREGEQFF TGTGCCAGCAGTTTAGATGACAGGGAGGGTGAGCAGTTCTTC
. . TRBJ1-6 TRBV28 CASSLIVESSYNSPLHF TGTGCCAGCAGTTTAATTGTAGAGAGCTCCTATAATTCACCCCTCCACTTT
once . TRBJ2-7 TRBV3-1/TRBV3-2 CASSDVRAVWYEQYF TGTGCCAGCAGCGACGTCAGGGCTGTTTGGTACGAGCAGTACTTC
. . TRBJ2-5 TRBV5-4 CASSLAGTQYF TGTGCCAGCAGCTTAGCGGGGACCCAGTACTTC
. TRBD2 TRBJ2-3 TRBV24-1 CATSDSRGGVRDTQYF TGTGCCACCAGTGATTCGAGGGGAGGGGTCAGGGATACGCAGTATTTT
medium-sized . TRBJ2-6 TRBV7-2 CARPIGANVLTF TGTGCCCGCCCTATTGGGGCCAACGTCCTGACTTTC
. TRBD2 TRBJ2-7 TRBV4-3 CASSELAGDSYEQYF TGCGCCAGCAGCGAACTAGCGGGGGACTCCTACGAGCAGTACTTC
. . TRBJ1-2 TRBV6-5 CASTVGANNYGYTF TGTGCCAGCACTGTGGGTGCTAACAACTATGGCTACACCTTC
. TRBD1 TRBJ1-5 TRBV5-6 CASSFDRGHNQPQHF TGTGCCAGCAGCTTCGACAGGGGGCATAATCAGCCCCAGCATTTT
. . TRBJ2-2 TRBV27 CASITPSRDSHNTGELFF TGTGCCAGCATTACTCCTTCCCGGGACTCCCATAACACCGGGGAGCTGTTTTTT
. . TRBJ2-7 TRBV30 CAWTRDLSSYEQYF TGTGCCTGGACCCGGGACCTGAGCTCCTACGAGCAGTACTTC
once . TRBJ2-3 TRBV5-5 CASSLAVAILTDTQYF TGTGCCAGCAGCTTGGCTGTGGCCATCCTGACAGATACGCAGTATTTT